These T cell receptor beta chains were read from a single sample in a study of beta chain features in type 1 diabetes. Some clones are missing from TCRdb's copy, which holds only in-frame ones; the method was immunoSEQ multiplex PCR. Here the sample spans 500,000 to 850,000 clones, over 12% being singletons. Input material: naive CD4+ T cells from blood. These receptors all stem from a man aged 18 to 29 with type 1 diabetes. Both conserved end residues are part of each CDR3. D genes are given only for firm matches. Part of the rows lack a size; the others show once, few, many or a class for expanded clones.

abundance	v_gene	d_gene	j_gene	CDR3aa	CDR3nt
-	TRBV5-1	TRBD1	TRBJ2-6	CASSYTGTGGAGANVLTF	TGCGCCAGCAGCTACACCGGGACAGGGGGCGCTGGGGCCAACGTCCTGACTTTC
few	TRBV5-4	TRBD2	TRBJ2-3	CASSSRTSGSTDTQYF	TGTGCCAGCAGCTCGCGGACTAGCGGAAGCACAGATACGCAGTATTTT
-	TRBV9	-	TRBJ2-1	CASSVIPTGYNEQFF	TGTGCCAGCAGCGTGATCCCCACGGGGTACAATGAGCAGTTCTTC
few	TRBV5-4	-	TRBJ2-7	CASTSLRGATEQYF	TGTGCCAGCACATCGCTTAGGGGGGCTACCGAGCAGTACTTC
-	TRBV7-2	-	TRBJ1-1	CASSLDPGTRAFF	TGTGCCAGCAGCTTAGATCCCGGGACGAGGGCTTTCTTT
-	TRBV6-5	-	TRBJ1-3	CASRGASGNTIYF	TGTGCCAGCCGGGGGGCGTCTGGAAACACCATATATTTT
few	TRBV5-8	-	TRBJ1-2	CASSSRANYGYTF	TGTGCCAGCAGCTCCAGGGCTAACTATGGCTACACCTTC
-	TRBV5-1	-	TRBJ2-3	CASSLSLRGYADTQYF	TGCGCCAGCAGCTTGAGCCTCCGTGGGTACGCAGATACGCAGTATTTT
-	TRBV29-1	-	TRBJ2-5	CSVEIRNKETQYF	TGCAGCGTTGAAATCCGGAACAAAGAGACCCAGTACTTC
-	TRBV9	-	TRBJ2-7	CASSLGPSYEQYF	TGTGCCAGCAGCTTGGGACCCTCCTACGAGCAGTACTTC
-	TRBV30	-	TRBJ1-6	CAWGDGYNSPLHF	TGTGCCTGGGGAGACGGTTATAATTCACCCCTCCACTTT